This entry is about one TCR beta chain. Its antigen is unidentified. This specimen belongs to a study of T-cell memory formation after mild COVID-19. Study conclusions and caveats: Contracting clones, day 15 to 85, had balanced CD4/CD8, and later expanders favored CD4+. The main location of contracting CD4+ clones was CM and EM, and that of contracting CD8+ clones was EMRA.

V dropped 8 bases and J dropped 3 bases, with 13 bases sitting between them. Per the germline V gene, CDR1 is MNHEY and CDR2 is SVGEGT. This CDR3 contains 13 residues. Each CDR3 protein gets one entry after TCRdb re-called the 5' RACE reads with MiXCR. The data hold 540,000 or so distinct CDR3 sequences, with roughly 21% observed a single time. This sequence joins TRBV6-2 or TRBV6-3 and TRBJ1-1, with D uncertain. This receptor was obtained from an adult woman who had mild COVID-19 (a few samples of this study predate the infection). Cell type and time point are not known. Material for sequencing was PBMCs or a T cell subset sorted from them (not recorded which). The CDR3 loop reads CASGISGYTEAFF. In DNA form, the CDR3 reads TGTGCCAGCGGAATTTCAGGTTACACTGAAGCTTTCTTT.